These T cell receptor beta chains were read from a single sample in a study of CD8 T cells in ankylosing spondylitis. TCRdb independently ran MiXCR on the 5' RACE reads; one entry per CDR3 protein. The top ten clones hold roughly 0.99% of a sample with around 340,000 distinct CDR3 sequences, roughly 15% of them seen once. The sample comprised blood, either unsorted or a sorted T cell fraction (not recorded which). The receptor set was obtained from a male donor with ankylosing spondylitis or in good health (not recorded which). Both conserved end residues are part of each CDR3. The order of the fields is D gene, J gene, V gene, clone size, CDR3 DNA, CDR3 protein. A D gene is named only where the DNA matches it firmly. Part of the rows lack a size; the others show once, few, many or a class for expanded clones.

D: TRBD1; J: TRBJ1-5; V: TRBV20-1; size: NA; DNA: TGCAGTGCTAGTAGGGGGACAGACTGGGCTCCCCAGCATTTT; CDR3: CSASRGTDWAPQHF
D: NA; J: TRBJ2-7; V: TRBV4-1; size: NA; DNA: TGCGCCAGCAGCCAAGATATGTGGCAGCAGGGGTACGAGCAGTACTTC; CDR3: CASSQDMWQQGYEQYF
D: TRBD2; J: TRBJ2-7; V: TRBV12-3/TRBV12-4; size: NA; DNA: TGTGCCAGCAGTGGAACGACTAGCGGCTCCTACGAGCAGTACTTC; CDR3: CASSGTTSGSYEQYF
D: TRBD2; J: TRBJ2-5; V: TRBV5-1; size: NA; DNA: TGCGCCAGGACGGGGGGGGCAGAGACCCAGTACTTC; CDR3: CARTGGAETQYF
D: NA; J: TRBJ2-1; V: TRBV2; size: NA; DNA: TGTGCCAGCAGTGACGAAGGACTTACAGAGCAGTTCTTC; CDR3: CASSDEGLTEQFF
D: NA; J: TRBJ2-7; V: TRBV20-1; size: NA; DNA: TGCAGTGCCCCCCGGTTGGCGGGCTACGAGCAGTACTTC; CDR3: CSAPRLAGYEQYF
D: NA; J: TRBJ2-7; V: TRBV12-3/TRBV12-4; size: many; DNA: TGTGCCAGCAGTTTGGGACGGTCGGCCGAGCAGTACTTC; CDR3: CASSLGRSAEQYF
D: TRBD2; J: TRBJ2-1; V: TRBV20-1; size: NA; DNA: TGCAGTGCGCCTCGACTAGCGGGAAATGAGCAGTTCTTC; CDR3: CSAPRLAGNEQFF
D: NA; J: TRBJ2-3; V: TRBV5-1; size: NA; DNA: TGCGCCAGCAGCCTAAGAGTGGGAGATACGCAGTATTTT; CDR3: CASSLRVGDTQYF
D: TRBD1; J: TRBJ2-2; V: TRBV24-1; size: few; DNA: TGTGCCACCAGTGCGCAGGGGGCCAACACCGGGGAGCTGTTTTTT; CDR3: CATSAQGANTGELFF
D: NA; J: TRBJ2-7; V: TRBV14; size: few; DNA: TGTGCCAGCAGCCCTATTACCGGGACGGCCTACGAGCAGTACTTC; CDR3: CASSPITGTAYEQYF
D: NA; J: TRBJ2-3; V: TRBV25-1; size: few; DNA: TGTGCCAGCAGTGATCTCCGGGTCACGCCGGTTACGCAGTATTTT; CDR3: CASSDLRVTPVTQYF
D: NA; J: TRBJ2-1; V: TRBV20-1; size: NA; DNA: TGCAGTGCCACGCTAGGGTTGAGTGAGCAGTTCTTC; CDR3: CSATLGLSEQFF
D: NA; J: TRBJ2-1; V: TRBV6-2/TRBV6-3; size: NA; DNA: TGTGCCAGCAGTTACTCGGCTAGCTTGTACAATGAGCAGTTCTTC; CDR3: CASSYSASLYNEQFF
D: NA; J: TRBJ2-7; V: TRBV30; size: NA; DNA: TGTGCCTGGTCGGAGGGGGGCAGCCAGAGCTCCTACGAGCAGTACTTC; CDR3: CAWSEGGSQSSYEQYF
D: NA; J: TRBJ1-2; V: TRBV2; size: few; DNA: TGTGCCAGCAGTGAATACTATGGCTACACCTTC; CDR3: CASSEYYGYTF
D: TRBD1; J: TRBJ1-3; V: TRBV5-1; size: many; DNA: TGCGCCAGCAGCTCTGGGACAGGACGCTCTGGAAACACCATATATTTT; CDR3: CASSSGTGRSGNTIYF
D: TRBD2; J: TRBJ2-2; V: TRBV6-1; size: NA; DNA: TGTGCCAGCAACAAGCGGGAGGGAACGGGCACCGGGGAGCTGTTTTTT; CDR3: CASNKREGTGTGELFF
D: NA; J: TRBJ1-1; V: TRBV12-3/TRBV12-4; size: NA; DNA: TGTGCCAGCAGTTGGACGAGGGGACAATGGACTGAAGCTTTCTTT; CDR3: CASSWTRGQWTEAFF
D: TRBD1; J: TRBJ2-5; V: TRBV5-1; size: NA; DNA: TGTGCCAGCAGTTCGCGGACAGGCGGAGAGACCCAGTACTTC; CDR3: CASSSRTGGETQYF
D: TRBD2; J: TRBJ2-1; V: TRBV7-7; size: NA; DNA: TGTGCCAGCAGCCGCATTAATAGCGGGGGGGCCCCCGGTGAGCAGTTCTTC; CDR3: CASSRINSGGAPGEQFF
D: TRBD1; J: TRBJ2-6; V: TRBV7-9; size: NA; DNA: TGTGCCATCCAGGGACAGGGCACTGGGGCCAACGTCCTGACTTTC; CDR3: CAIQGQGTGANVLTF
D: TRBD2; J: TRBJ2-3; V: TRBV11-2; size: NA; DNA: TGTGCCAGCAGCTTGACCCCTAGGAGCGGGGGCTCCACAGATACGCAGTATTTT; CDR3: CASSLTPRSGGSTDTQYF
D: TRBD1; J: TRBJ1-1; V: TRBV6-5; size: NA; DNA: TGTGCCAGCAGTTCACCAAACAGGGGGAACACTGAAGCTTTCTTT; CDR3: CASSSPNRGNTEAFF
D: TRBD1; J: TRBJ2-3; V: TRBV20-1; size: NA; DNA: TGCAGTGCTCCGGGACAGGGGGCCGCGGTAATCCGCACAGATACGCAGTATTTT; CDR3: CSAPGQGAAVIRTDTQYF
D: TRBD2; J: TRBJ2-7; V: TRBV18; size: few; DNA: TGTGCCAGCTCACCCGCTCTCAGACTAGCGGGGAGCGAGAGCTCCTACGAGCAGTACTTC; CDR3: CASSPALRLAGSESSYEQYF
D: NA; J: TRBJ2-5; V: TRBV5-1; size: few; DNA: TGCGCCAGCAGCTTGGGGTCTACCGGACCCGGGGAGACCCAGTACTTC; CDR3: CASSLGSTGPGETQYF
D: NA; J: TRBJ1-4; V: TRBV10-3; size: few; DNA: TGTGCCATCAGTGAGTCGGGCAGGAGTGAAAAACTGTTTTTT; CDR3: CAISESGRSEKLFF
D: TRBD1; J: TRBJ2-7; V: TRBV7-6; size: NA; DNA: TGTGCCAGCAGCTTAGTGCCGGGACAGGACTCCTACGAGCAGTACTTC; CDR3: CASSLVPGQDSYEQYF
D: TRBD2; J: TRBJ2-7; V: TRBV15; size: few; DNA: TGTGCCACCAGCAGTCCCCGGGGGGACCGAACCTACGAGCAGTACTTC; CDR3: CATSSPRGDRTYEQYF
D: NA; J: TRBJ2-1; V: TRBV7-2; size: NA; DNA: TGTGCCAGCAGCCCTAAGAGTCAGGGTTGGCACAATGAGCAGTTCTTC; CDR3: CASSPKSQGWHNEQFF
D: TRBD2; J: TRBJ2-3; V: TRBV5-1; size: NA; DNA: TGCGCCAGCAGCTTACCGGGACTAGCGGGGGGAGATACGCAGTATTTT; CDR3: CASSLPGLAGGDTQYF
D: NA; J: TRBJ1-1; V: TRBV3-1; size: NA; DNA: TGTGCCAGCAGCCACGACGGACAGTCTGAAGCTTTCTTT; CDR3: CASSHDGQSEAFF
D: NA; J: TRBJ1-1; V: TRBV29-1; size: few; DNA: TGCAGCGTTGCAGGGGCAGTCAACACTGAAGCTTTCTTT; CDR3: CSVAGAVNTEAFF
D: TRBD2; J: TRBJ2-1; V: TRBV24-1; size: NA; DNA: TGTGCCACCCGGGGGGATTTGGACAATGAGCAGTTCTTC; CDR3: CATRGDLDNEQFF
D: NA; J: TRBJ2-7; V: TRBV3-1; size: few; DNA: TGTGCCACCCACGGGGCTCAGGGGAGCGAGCAGTACTTC; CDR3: CATHGAQGSEQYF
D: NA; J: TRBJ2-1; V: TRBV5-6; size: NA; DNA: TGTGCCAGCAGCCCCGGGACTCCGGCGGGGAATGAGCAGTTCTTC; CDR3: CASSPGTPAGNEQFF
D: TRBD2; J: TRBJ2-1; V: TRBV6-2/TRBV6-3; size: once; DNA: TGTGCCAGCAGCGCCCGGACTAGCGGGGGTAGAACCTACAATGAGCAGTTCTTC; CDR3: CASSARTSGGRTYNEQFF
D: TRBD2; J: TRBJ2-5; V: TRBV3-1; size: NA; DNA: TGTGCCAGCAGCCCACCACTAGCGGAGAGGGAGACCCAGTACTTC; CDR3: CASSPPLAERETQYF
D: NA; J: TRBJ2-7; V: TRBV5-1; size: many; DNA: TGCGCCAGCAGCTTGGTGCGGGACAGTTTCAACGAGCAGTACTTC; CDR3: CASSLVRDSFNEQYF
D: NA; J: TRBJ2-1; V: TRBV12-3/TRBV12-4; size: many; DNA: TGTGCCAGCAGTCGAGCGGTAAGAGAGGACAATGAGCAGTTCTTC; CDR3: CASSRAVREDNEQFF
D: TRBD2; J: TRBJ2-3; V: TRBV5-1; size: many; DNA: TGCGCCAGCAGCTTGATCTTAGCGGGGGTCACAGATACGCAGTATTTT; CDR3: CASSLILAGVTDTQYF
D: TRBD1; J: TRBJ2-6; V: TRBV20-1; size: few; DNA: TGCAGTGCTAGAGCCCGGACAGGGGGCGCTGGGGCCAACGTCCTGACTTTC; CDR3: CSARARTGGAGANVLTF
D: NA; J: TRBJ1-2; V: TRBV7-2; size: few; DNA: TGTGCCAGCAGCTGGGATGGGGGTCCCTATGGCTACACCTTC; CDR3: CASSWDGGPYGYTF
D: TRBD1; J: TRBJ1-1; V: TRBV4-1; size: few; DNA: TGCGCCAGCAGCCACCTAGACAGGGATAACACTGAAGCTTTCTTT; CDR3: CASSHLDRDNTEAFF
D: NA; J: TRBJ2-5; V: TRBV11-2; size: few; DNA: TGTGCCAGCAGCTTGATGGGCGGGGGCCGGCAAGAGACCCAGTACTTC; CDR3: CASSLMGGGRQETQYF
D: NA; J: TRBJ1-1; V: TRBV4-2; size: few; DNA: TGTGCCAGCAGCCGACACATAGAGAACACTGAAGCTTTCTTT; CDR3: CASSRHIENTEAFF
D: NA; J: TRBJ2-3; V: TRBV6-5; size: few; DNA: TGTGCCAGCAGTTACTCGAGTGGGGTGAGCACAGATACGCAGTATTTT; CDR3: CASSYSSGVSTDTQYF
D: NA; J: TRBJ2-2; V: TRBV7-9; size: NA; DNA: TGTGCCAGCAGCTCCGGGGTGATCACCGGGGAGCTGTTTTTT; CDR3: CASSSGVITGELFF
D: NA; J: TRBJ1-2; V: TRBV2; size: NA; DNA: TGTGCCAGCAGTGAAGCTAAGGTCGGCTACACCTTC; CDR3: CASSEAKVGYTF